The clone carrying this T cell receptor (beta chain) has only a few counts. Its cognate antigen is unknown. CDR1 is LNHDA and CDR2 is SQIVND in the germline V gene (reference sequence). CDR3 length equals 17 residues. The V gene lost 5 bases and the J gene lost 0 bases, with 17 bases spanning the gap. These data belong to a study of T cell responses to AZD1222 COVID-19 vaccine. Study-wide points: Per reports, nearly half of all spike-specific TCRs target regions that are unmutated in variants. Most donors were white British, females outnumbered males, and clonal diversity was possibly underestimated.

Clones were sequenced by immunoSEQ multiplex PCR, and TCRdb holds only the in-frame ones, with some missing. The data show about 85,000 clones, around 85% seen once. The sequence came from an adult in good health. The input for sequencing was peripheral blood, taken on day 0 of AZD1222 vaccination. The chain is built from TRBV19 and TRBJ1-3; D is undetermined. CDR3 sequence reads: CASSLWTESYSGNTIYF. The CDR3 bases are TGTGCCAGTAGTCTATGGACGGAGTCCTACTCTGGAAACACCATATATTTT.